This T cell receptor (beta chain) comes out of a study of T cell responses to AZD1222 COVID-19 vaccine (dated by TCRdb to about 2021). About the study as a whole: AZD1222 recipients given second doses at about 4 weeks or at about 12 weeks were pooled, since spike-specific TCR depth and breadth were not found to differ between the two schedules. A total of more than 230 trial participants underwent TCR sequencing, of whom about 200 had received two doses of AZD1222 and about 25 had received two doses of the MenACWY control vaccine. Enrollment into the trials was organized by age into subgroups of 18-55, 56-69 and 70-plus years, and those subgroups contained approximately 160, 26 and 62 TCR-sequenced participants, respectively. Paper-wide results and their limitations: Because no day 14 peak-response samples were available, repertoires were characterized only after the peak T cell response. After two AZD1222 doses, spike-specific TCR breadth and depth were significantly higher than at day 0 and than in MenACWY recipients. Conclusions about previously exposed vaccinees were limited because only six AZD1222 recipients were SARS-CoV-2 seropositive at baseline. CD4 TCRs associated with the vaccine covered the entire spike protein, and the dominant responses were in regions 160-218 and 743-854. Most participants were white British and females outnumbered males, and the authors suggested that clonal diversity may have been underestimated. Reportedly, almost half of the unique spike-specific TCRs recognized epitopes lying outside the regions that are mutated in the B.1.351 and B.1.1.7 variants. The 56-69-year group was small, and its depth increase did not reach significance, likely because of low power.

The CDR3 regions of human TCRbeta chains were subjected to immunosequencing. Turning to the authors' computational methods: Repertoire TCRs were matched against a reference library of SARS-CoV-2-specific TCRs generated with the MIRA antigen-specificity platform. Breadth was defined as the fraction of unique TCRs that were SARS-CoV-2-associated. Depth was defined as the fraction of total T cells that were SARS-CoV-2-associated. Using the MIRA data, each spike-specific TCR was mapped to the spike region that the TCR reacts to and placed in a CD4 or CD8 class. Log10-transformed breadth and depth values were compared by one-way ANOVA with Sidak's multiple comparisons tests. As stored in TCRdb, this immuneACCESS dataset retains in-frame rearrangements with V and J assigned. A fraction of the clones does not appear; measured against another copy, unresolved V genes explain less than half of the discrepancy, and the remainder lacks a known reason. The DNA gave D and trimming, while V, J and clone size come from that table. For this sample the table gives 150,000 to 200,000 clones, of which over 80% were detected only once. In total, the top ten clones hold around 5.8% of the sample.

The time point label of this sample denotes: baseline before first vaccination. Vaccinee samples came from UK trials COV001 and COV002, including a single-blind randomized controlled phase 2/3 trial of AZD1222 (ChAdOx1 nCoV-19) in healthy adults. For TCRbeta chain sequencing, PBMC samples were collected from trial participants at day 0 and at day 28 after the second dose. As to this clone: Its recognized antigen is unknown. No base-level quality is on record; no much larger clone is a single base apart.

The sample consisted of peripheral blood, taken on day 0 of AZD1222 vaccination. The origin of this receptor is an adult in good health.

The DNA sequence reads TGTGCCAGCAGTTACTCGGCGTCAGGGGGTCAGCCCCAGCATTTT. The encoded protein is CASSYSASGGQPQHF. The rearrangement joined TRBV6-5 to TRBJ1-5; the central 7 bases match TRBD1. V trim: 0 bases; J trim: 6 bases; unmatched bases: 5. Reading from cysteine to phenylalanine, the CDR3 counts 15 amino acids. The only DNA kept is the CDR3, 45 bases in frame from the first base. The germline V gene yields MNHEY for CDR1 and SVGAGI for CDR2.